The following is a T cell receptor (beta chain) sequence with its context. Its antigen remains unidentified. Germline V gives CDR1 LNHNV, CDR2 YYDKDF (reference sequence). Trimming removed 0 bases at V and 3 bases at J, with 8 bases between. The CDR3 spans 14 residues. The sample belongs to a study of long-term antiretroviral therapy in people with HIV. Findings and limits, study-wide: Nothing was known about ART adherence, viral resistance or changes in therapy. Although diversity increased after ART, it remained lower than in transplant donor controls.

This was the immunoSEQ v3.0 assay at survey level. For each individual sample, sequencing targeted roughly 40,000-50,000 T-cell genomes. Clones were sequenced by immunoSEQ multiplex PCR, and TCRdb holds only the in-frame ones, with some missing. The sample yields some 30,000 clones, more than 75% seen once. This receptor was obtained from a man aged 45-65 years with HIV. The chain uses TRBV15 and TRBJ1-2; D is undetermined. Sequenced material: unsorted PBMCs, taken 2 years after starting antiretroviral therapy. The CDR3 protein is CATSREDGHYGYTF. The CDR3 DNA is TGTGCCACCAGCAGAGAGGACGGGCACTATGGCTACACCTTC.